Following are 11 T cell receptor beta chains from one sample sequenced in a study of cytomegalovirus exposure and HLA in healthy donors. A multiplex PCR was run with 60 Vbeta primers and 13 Jbeta primers. Measured with immunoSEQ multiplex PCR; TCRdb has only the in-frame clones, and not every one. The sample yields over 150,000 clones, almost 80% seen once. The sequenced material came from PBMCs. The receptors shown here come from a woman in her late teens or twenties in good health and CMV-seronegative.

The chain has TRBV19 and TRBJ2-1, with 15 bases fitting TRBD2. The CDR3 is 17 residues long. After removal of 4 bases from V and 8 bases from J, the junction contained 9 bases not matched to a gene. Germline CDR1 LNHDA, CDR2 SQIVND (reference sequence). The CDR3 DNA is TGTGCCAGTAGTAGGCGGGCTGGACTAGCGGGGGGGCATGAGCAGTTCTTC. This gives the protein CASSRRAGLAGGHEQFF.

This clone was seen once. Other nucleotide sequences from this sample produce the same CDR3. The V gene is TRBV6-5, the J gene TRBJ1-1; a possible D gene is TRBD1 (5 bases). Per germline, CDR1 MNHEY and CDR2 SVGAGI. V was shortened by 5 bases and J by 2 bases, with 6 bases between the two germline ends. The CDR3 has 12 amino acids. CDR3 sequence: CASSDRNTEAFF. The CDR3, as DNA: TGTGCCAGCAGTGACAGAAACACTGAAGCTTTCTTT.

The genes are TRBV5-4 and TRBJ1-5, with a weak D call TRBD1 (6 bases). V dropped 1 base and J dropped 6 bases, with 8 bases sitting between them. This CDR3 is built from 13 residues. CDR1 and CDR2 from the germline V gene are SGHNT and YYREEE (reference sequence). DNA for the CDR3: TGTGCCAGCAGCTTGCAGGGGAGTCAGCCCCAGCATTTT. The encoded protein is CASSLQGSQPQHF. Looking up the rest from reference TRBV5-4 and TRBJ1-5 gives the full variable domain: ETGVTQSPTHLIKTRGQQVTLRCSSQSGHNTVSWYQQALGQGPQFIFQYYREEENGRGNFPPRFSGLQFPNYSSELNVNALELDDSALYLCASSLQGSQPQHFGDGTRLSIL.

This sequence joins TRBV5-1 and TRBJ1-1; tentatively, D is TRBD1 (6 bases). Germline V gene lookup returns CDR1 SGHRS and CDR2 YFSETQ. The V and J ends lost 3 bases and 2 bases respectively, with 11 bases between them. The CDR3 totals 14 residues. CDR3 amino acids: CASSSTGFNTEAFF. CDR3 in DNA: TGCGCCAGCAGCTCAACAGGGTTTAACACTGAAGCTTTCTTT.

This sequence joins TRBV25-1 and TRBJ1-3; D possibly corresponds to TRBD1 (5 bases). Looked up from germline, CDR1 is MGHDK and CDR2 is SYGVNS. This CDR3 has 15 residues. Trimming shortened V by 5 bases and J by 0 bases, and 11 bases separated the two germline ends. The CDR3 sequence is CASSYTRGSGNTIYF. CDR3 bases: TGTGCCAGCAGTTATACAAGGGGCTCTGGAAACACCATATATTTT.

Here the CDR3 reads CASSVLGSGYGYTF. CDR3 bases: TGTGCCAGCAGCGTATTGGGGAGTGGCTATGGCTACACCTTC. V usage is TRBV9 and J usage is TRBJ1-2; no clear D gene. Germline CDR1 and CDR2: SGDLS and YYNGEE. V dropped 1 base and J dropped 4 bases, with 11 bases sitting between them. This CDR3 comprises 14 residues.

This clone turned up a few times. This chain links TRBV6-6 with TRBJ1-1, with D maybe TRBD1 (6 bases). Germline CDR1 is MNHNY and CDR2 is SVGAGI (reference sequence). Trimming pared 6 bases from V and 4 bases from J, leaving 12 bases between. The CDR3 is made up of 13 amino acids. Written as DNA, the CDR3 is TGTGCCAGCAGGCCAGGGGAGGGCACTGAAGCTTTCTTT. Translated: CASRPGEGTEAFF.

Note on this clone: This sample also contains other DNA sequences that code for the same CDR3. The V gene is TRBV29-1, the J gene TRBJ2-1; D is unclear. Between the trimmed V and J ends, which lost 6 bases and 5 bases, there was a span of 8 bases. Germline V gene sequence: CDR1 SQVTM, CDR2 ANQGSEA. CDR3 size: 11 residues. The CDR3 protein is CSVARDNEQFF. The CDR3 DNA reads TGCAGCGTGGCCCGGGACAATGAGCAGTTCTTC.

The chain carries TRBV29-1 and TRBJ1-1; D not resolved. Looked up from germline, CDR1 is SQVTM and CDR2 is ANQGSEA. This CDR3 is built from 12 residues. V was cut by 5 bases and J by 4 bases, with 11 bases left in between. Here the CDR3 reads CSVRESGTEAFF. CDR3 sequence (DNA): TGCAGCGTTAGGGAGTCAGGCACTGAAGCTTTCTTT.

CDR3 region: CATRSGPYEQYF. In DNA form, the CDR3 reads TGTGCCACCAGGAGCGGACCCTACGAGCAGTACTTC. V usage is TRBV19 and J usage is TRBJ2-7; D may be TRBD2 (5 bases). Germline V gene lookup returns CDR1 LNHDA and CDR2 SQIVND (reference sequence). The V end lost 10 bases, the J end lost 2 bases, and 12 bases lay between the germline ends. This CDR3 region has 12 residues.

The chain employs TRBV30 and TRBJ2-1, with 8 bases aligning to TRBD2. The CDR3 covers 14 residues. CDR1 GTSNPN and CDR2 SVGIG come from the germline V gene (reference sequence). With 0 bases clipped from V and 7 bases from J, the junction kept 5 bases outside the gene matches. For the CDR3, the DNA is TGTGCCTGGAGTGTAGTGGCGGGAGGTAATGAGCAGTTCTTC. This encodes CAWSVVAGGNEQFF.